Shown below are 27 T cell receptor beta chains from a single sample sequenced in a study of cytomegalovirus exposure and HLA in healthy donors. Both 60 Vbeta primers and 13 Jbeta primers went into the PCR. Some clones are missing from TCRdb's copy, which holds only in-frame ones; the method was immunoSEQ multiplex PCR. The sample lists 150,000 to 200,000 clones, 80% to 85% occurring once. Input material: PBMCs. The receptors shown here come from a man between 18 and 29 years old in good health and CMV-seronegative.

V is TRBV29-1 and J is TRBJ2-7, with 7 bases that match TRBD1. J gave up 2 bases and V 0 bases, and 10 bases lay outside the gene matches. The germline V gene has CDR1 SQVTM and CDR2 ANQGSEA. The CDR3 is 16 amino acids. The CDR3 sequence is CSVEDNRQGEAYEQYF. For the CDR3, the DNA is TGCAGCGTTGAAGATAATAGACAGGGAGAAGCCTACGAGCAGTACTTC.

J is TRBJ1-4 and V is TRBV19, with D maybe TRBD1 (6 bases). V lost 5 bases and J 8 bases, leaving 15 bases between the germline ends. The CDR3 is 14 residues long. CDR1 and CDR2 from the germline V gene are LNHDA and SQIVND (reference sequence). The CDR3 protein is CASSLRQAPEKLFF. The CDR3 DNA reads TGTGCCAGTAGTCTCCGACAGGCCCCAGAAAAACTGTTTTTT.

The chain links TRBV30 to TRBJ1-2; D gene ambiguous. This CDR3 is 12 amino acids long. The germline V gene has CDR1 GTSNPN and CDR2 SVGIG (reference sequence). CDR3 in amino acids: CAVAGAPYGYTF. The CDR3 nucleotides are TGTGCGGTCGCCGGAGCTCCCTATGGCTACACCTTC.

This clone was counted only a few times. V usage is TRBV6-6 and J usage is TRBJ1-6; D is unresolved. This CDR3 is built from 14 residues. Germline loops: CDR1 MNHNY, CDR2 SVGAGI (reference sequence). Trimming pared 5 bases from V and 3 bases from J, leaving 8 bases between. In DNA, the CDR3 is TGTGCCAGCAGTCCGGGTCGCTATAATTCACCCCTCCACTTT. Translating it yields CASSPGRYNSPLHF.

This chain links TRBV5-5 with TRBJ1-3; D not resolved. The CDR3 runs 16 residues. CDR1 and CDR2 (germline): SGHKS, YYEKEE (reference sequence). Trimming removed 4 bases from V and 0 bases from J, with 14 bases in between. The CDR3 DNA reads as TGTGCCAGCAGCCAACGACCCCCGGGCTCTGGAAACACCATATATTTT. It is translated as CASSQRPPGSGNTIYF.

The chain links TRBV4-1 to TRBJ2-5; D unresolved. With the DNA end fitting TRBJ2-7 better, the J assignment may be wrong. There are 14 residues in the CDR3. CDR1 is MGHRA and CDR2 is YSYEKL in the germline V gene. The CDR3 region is CASSQVTDSYEQYF. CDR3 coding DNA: TGCGCCAGCAGCCAAGTGACGGACTCCTACGAGCAGTACTTC.

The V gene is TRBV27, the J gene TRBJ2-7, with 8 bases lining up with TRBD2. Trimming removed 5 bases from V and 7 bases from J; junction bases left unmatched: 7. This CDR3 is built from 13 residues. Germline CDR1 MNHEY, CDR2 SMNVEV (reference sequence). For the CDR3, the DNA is TGTGCCAGCAGTACGGGAGGGCCTCGGGAGCAGTACTTC. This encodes CASSTGGPREQYF.

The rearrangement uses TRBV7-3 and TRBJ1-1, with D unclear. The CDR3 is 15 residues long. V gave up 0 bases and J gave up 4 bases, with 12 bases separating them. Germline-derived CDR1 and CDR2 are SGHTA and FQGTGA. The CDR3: CASSLTSGSGTEAFF. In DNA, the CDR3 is TGTGCCAGCAGCTTAACGTCGGGTAGCGGCACTGAAGCTTTCTTT.

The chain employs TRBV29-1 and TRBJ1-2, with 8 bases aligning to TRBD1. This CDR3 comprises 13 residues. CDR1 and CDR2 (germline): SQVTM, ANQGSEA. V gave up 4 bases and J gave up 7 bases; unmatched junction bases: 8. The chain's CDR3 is CSVGNRGILGYTF. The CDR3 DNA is TGCAGCGTTGGAAACAGGGGGATCCTTGGCTACACCTTC.

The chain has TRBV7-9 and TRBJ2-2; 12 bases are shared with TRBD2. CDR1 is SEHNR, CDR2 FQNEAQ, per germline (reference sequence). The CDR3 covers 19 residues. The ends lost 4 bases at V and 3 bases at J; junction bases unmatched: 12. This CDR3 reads CASSSSAGLAGTYTGELFF. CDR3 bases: TGTGCCAGCAGCTCCTCAGCGGGACTAGCGGGTACCTACACCGGGGAGCTGTTTTTT.

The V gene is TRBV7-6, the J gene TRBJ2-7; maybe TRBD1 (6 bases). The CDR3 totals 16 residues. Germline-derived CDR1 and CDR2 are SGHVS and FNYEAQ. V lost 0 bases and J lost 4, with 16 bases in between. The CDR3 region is CASSLAERGSGYEQYF. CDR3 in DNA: TGTGCCAGCAGCTTAGCGGAGAGGGGGTCGGGGTACGAGCAGTACTTC.

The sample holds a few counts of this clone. CDR3 nucleotides: TGTGCCAGCTCACCAGACATATTTGGTTCACCCCTCCACTTT. Protein product: CASSPDIFGSPLHF. The chain links TRBV18 to TRBJ1-6; D is unclear. The V end lost 2 bases, the J end lost 9 bases, and 11 bases lay between the germline ends. The CDR3 runs to 14 residues. Germline V gives CDR1 KGHSH, CDR2 LQKENI.

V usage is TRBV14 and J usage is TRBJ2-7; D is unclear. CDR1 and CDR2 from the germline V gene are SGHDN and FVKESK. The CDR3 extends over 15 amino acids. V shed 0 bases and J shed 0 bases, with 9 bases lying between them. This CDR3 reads CASSQDPQSSYEQYF. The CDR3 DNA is TGTGCCAGCAGCCAAGATCCACAGAGCTCCTACGAGCAGTACTTC.

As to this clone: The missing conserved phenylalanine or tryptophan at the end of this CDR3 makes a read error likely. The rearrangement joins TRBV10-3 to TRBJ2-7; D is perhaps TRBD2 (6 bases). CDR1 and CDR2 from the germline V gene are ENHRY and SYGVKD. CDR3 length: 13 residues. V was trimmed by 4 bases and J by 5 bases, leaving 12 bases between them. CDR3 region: CAISAGVSNEQYL. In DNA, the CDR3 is TGTGCCATCAGTGCGGGGGTATCGAACGAGCAGTACCTC.

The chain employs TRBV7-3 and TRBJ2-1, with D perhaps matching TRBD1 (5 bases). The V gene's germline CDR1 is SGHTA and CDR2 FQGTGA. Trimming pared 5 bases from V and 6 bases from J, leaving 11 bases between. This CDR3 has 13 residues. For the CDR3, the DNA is TGTGCCAGCAGCCCCCAGGGATTCAATGAGCAGTTCTTC. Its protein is CASSPQGFNEQFF.

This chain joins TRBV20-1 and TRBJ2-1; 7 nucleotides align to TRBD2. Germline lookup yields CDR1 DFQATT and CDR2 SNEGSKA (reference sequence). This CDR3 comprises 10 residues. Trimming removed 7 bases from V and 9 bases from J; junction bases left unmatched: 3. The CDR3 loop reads CSVTSAEQFF. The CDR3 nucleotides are TGCAGTGTAACTAGCGCTGAGCAGTTCTTC.

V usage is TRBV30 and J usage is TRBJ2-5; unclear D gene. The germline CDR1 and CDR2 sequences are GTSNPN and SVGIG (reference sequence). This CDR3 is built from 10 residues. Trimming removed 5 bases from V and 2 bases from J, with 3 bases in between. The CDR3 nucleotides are TGTGCCTGGTCTCAAGAGACCCAGTACTTC. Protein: CAWSQETQYF.

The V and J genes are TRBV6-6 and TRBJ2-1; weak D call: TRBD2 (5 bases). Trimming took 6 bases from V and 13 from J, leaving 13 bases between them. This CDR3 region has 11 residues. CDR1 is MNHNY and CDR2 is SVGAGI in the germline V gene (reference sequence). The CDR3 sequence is CASSSDSLQFF. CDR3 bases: TGTGCCAGCAGCTCGGACTCACTTCAGTTCTTC.

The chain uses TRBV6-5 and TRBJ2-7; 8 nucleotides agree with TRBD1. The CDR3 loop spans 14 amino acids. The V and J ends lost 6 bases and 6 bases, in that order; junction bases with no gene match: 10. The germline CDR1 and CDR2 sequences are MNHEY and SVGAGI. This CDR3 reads CASSLQGVRGEQYF. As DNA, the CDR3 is TGTGCCAGCAGCCTACAGGGGGTTCGTGGCGAGCAGTACTTC.

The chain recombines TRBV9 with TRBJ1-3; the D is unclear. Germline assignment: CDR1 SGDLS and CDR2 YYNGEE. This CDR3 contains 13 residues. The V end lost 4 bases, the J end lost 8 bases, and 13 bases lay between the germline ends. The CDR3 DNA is TGTGCCAGCAGCATTACACCCCAGGACACCATATATTTT. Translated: CASSITPQDTIYF.

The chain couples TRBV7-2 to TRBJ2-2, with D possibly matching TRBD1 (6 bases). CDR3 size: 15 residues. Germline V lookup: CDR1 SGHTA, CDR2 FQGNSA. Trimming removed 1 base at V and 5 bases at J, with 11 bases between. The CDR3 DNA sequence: TGTGCCAGCAGCTTAGTTGGACAGCCAACCGGGGAGCTGTTTTTT. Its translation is CASSLVGQPTGELFF.

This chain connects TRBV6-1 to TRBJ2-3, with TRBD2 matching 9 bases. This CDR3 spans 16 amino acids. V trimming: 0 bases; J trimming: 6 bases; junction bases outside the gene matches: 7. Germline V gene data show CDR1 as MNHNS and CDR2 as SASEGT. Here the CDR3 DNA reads TGTGCCAGCAGTGAAGCGCGCGGGGGGGCGGGGGATACGCAGTATTTT. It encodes CASSEARGGAGDTQYF.

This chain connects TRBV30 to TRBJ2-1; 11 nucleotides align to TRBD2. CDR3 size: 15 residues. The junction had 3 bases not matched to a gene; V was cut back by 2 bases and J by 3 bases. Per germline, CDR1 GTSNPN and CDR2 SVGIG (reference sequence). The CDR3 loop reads CAWSITSGGYNEQFF. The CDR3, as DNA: TGTGCCTGGAGTATTACTAGCGGGGGCTACAATGAGCAGTTCTTC.

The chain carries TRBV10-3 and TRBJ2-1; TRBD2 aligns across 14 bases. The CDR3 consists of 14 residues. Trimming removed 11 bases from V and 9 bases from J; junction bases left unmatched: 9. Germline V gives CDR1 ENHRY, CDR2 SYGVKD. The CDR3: CACMGTSGSGEQFF. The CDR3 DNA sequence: TGTGCCTGCATGGGGACTAGCGGGAGTGGTGAGCAGTTCTTC.

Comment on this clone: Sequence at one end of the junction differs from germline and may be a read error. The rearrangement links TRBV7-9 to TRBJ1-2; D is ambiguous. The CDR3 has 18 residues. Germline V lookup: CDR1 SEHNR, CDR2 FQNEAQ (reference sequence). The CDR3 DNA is TGTTCCAGCAGCACCCCTCCGCCGGGAGGAATACCGAACTATGGCTACACCTTC. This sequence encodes CSSSTPPPGGIPNYGYTF. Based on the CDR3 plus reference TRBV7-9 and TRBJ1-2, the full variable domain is DTGVSQNPRHKITKRGQNVTFRCDPISEHNRLYWYRQTLGQGPEFLTYFQNEAQLEKSRLLSDRFSAERPKGSFSTLEIQRTEQGDSAMYLCSSSTPPPGGIPNYGYTFGSGTRLTVV.

CDR3 amino acids: CASRGRAAYEQYF. CDR3 in DNA: TGTGCCAGTAGGGGCAGGGCCGCCTACGAGCAGTACTTC. This chain connects TRBV19 to TRBJ2-7; TRBD1 is a possible D gene (5 bases). Germline V gene sequence: CDR1 LNHDA, CDR2 SQIVND (reference sequence). The CDR3 sequence is 13 residues long. With 6 bases removed from V and 2 bases from J, the gap between germline ends came to 11 bases.

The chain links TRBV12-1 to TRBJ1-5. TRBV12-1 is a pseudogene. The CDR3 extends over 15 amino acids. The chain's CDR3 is CASSPREGSNQPQHF. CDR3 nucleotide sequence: TGTGCCAGCAGCCCCAGGGAGGGGAGCAATCAGCCCCAGCATTTT.